The 2 T cell receptor beta chains below were found in one sample sequenced in a study of identical twins. One entry per CDR3 protein, called by TCRdb with MiXCR from the 5' RACE reads. Found here are hundreds of thousands of distinct CDR3 sequences, roughly 8% of them singletons; the top ten hold about 0.98%. This sample also belongs to another study, concerning yellow fever vaccine responses in identical twins.

The sequenced sample was PBMCs. These TCRs come from a woman in her late teens or twenties in good health.

In this sample, this clonotype turned up a few times. The gene calls are TRBV18 and TRBJ2-6, with unresolved D. The CDR3 has 15 amino acids. The germline V and J ends were trimmed by 4 bases and 2 bases, with 9 bases remaining between them. Germline-derived CDR1 and CDR2 are KGHSH and LQKENI. The CDR3 DNA reads as TGTGCCAGCTCACTCCAGGTGGCTGGGGCCAACGTCCTGACTTTC. This sequence encodes CASSLQVAGANVLTF.

The chain joins TRBV12-3 or TRBV12-4 to TRBJ2-7, with 9 bases identical to TRBD1. This CDR3 has 14 amino acids. The J segment lost 1 base and the V segment lost 6 bases, leaving 4 bases of the junction unmatched. The DNA of the CDR3 is TGTGCCAGCAGAACCGGGACAGGGTCCTACGAGCAGTACTTC. As protein: CASRTGTGSYEQYF.